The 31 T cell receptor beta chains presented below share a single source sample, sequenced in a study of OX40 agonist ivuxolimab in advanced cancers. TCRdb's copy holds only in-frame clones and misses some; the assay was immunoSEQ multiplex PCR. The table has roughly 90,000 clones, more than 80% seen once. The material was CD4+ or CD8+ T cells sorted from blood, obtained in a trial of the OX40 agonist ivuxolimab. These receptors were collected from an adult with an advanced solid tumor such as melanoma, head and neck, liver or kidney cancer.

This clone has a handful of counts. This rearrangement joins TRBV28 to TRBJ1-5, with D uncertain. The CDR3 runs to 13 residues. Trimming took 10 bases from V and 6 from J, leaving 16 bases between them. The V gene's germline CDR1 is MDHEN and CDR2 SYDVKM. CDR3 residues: CAIGTAILQPQHF. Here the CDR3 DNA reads TGTGCCATCGGCACCGCCATACTTCAGCCCCAGCATTTT.

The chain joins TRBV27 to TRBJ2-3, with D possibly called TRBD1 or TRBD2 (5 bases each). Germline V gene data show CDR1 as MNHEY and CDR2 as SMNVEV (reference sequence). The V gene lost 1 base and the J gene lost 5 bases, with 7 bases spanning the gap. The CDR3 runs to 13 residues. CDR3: CASSLFGGDTQYF. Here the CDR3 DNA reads TGTGCCAGCAGTTTATTTGGGGGAGATACGCAGTATTTT.

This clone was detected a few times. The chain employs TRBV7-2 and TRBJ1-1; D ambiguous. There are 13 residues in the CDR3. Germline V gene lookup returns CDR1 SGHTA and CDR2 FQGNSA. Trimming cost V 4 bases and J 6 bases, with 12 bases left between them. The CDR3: CASSSRSWAEAFF. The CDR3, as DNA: TGTGCCAGCAGCTCCCGCTCTTGGGCTGAAGCTTTCTTT.

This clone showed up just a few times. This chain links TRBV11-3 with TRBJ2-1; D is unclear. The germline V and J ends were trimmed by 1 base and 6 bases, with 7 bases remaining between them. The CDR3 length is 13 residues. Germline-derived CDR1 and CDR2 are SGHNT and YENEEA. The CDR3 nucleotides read TGTGCCAGCAGCTTAGGTCAAAGCAATGAGCAGTTCTTC. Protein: CASSLGQSNEQFF.

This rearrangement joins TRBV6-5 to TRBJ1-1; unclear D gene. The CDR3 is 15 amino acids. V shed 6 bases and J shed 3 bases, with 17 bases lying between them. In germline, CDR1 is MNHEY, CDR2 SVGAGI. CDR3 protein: CASSGQSLGYTEAFF. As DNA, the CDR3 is TGTGCCAGCAGCGGCCAAAGCCTAGGGTACACTGAAGCTTTCTTT.

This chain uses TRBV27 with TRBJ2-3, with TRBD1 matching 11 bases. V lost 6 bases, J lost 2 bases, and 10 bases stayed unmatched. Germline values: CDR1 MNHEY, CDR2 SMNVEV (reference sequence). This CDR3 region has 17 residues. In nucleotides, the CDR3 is TGTGCCAGCAGAACGGACAGGGGGCGAAGGTACACAGATACGCAGTATTTT. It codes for CASRTDRGRRYTDTQYF.

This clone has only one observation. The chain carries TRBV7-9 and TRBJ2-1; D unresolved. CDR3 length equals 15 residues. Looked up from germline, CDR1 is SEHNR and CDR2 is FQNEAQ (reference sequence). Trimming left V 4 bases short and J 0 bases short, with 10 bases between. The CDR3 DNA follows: TGTGCCAGCAGCTCCGACTCGAGCTCCTACAATGAGCAGTTCTTC. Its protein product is CASSSDSSSYNEQFF. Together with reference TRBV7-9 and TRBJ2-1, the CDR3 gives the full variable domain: DTGVSQNPRHKITKRGQNVTFRCDPISEHNRLYWYRQTLGQGPEFLTYFQNEAQLEKSRLLSDRFSAERPKGSFSTLEIQRTEQGDSAMYLCASSSDSSSYNEQFFGPGTRLTVL.

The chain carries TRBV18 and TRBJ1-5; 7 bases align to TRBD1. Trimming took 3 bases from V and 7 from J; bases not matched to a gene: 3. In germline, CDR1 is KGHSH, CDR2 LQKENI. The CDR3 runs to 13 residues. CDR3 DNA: TGTGCCAGCTCACCGGGACAGACCCAGCCCCAGCATTTT. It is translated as CASSPGQTQPQHF.

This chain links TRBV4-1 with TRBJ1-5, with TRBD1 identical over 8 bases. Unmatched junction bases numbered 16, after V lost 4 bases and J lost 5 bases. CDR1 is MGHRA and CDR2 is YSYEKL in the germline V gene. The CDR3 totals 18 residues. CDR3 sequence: CASSPRVTGVGGDQPQHF. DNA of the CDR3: TGCGCCAGCAGCCCCCGGGTGACAGGGGTGGGTGGGGATCAGCCCCAGCATTTT.

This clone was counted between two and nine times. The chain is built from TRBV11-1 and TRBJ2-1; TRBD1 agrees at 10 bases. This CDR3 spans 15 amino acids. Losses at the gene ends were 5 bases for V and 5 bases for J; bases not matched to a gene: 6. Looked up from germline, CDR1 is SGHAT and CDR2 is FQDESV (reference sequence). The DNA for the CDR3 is TGTGCCAGCAGCGCCCGGGACAGGGGAAACAATGAGCAGTTCTTC. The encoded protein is CASSARDRGNNEQFF.

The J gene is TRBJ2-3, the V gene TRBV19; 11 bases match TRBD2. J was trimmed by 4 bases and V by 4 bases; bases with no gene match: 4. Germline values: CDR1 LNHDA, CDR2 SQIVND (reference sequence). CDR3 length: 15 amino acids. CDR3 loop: CASSKLAGGADTQYF. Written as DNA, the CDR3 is TGTGCCAGTAGTAAGCTAGCGGGGGGCGCAGATACGCAGTATTTT.

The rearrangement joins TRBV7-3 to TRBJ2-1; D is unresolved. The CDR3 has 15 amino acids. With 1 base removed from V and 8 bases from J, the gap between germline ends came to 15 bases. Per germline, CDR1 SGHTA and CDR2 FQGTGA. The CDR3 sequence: CASSLRVSSLDEQFF. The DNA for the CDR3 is TGTGCCAGCAGCTTAAGGGTCAGTAGCCTGGATGAGCAGTTCTTC.

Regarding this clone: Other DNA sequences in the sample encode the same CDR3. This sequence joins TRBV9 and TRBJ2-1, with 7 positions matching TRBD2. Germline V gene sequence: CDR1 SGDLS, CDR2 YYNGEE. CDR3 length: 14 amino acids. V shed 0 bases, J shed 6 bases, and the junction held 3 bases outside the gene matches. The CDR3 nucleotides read TGTGCCAGCAGCGTAGGGACTAGTGGCAATGAGCAGTTCTTC. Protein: CASSVGTSGNEQFF.

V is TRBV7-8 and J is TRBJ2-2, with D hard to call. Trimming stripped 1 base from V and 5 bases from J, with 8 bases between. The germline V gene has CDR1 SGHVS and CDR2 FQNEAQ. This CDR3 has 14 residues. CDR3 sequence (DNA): TGTGCCAGCAGCTTAGTTAGTCCAACCGGGGAGCTGTTTTTT. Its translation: CASSLVSPTGELFF.

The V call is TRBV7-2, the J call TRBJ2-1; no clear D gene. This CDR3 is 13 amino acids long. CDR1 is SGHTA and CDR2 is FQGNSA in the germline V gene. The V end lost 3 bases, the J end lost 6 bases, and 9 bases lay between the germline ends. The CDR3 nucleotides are TGTGCCAGCAGCTTCTCCAGAATCAATGAGCAGTTCTTC. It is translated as CASSFSRINEQFF.

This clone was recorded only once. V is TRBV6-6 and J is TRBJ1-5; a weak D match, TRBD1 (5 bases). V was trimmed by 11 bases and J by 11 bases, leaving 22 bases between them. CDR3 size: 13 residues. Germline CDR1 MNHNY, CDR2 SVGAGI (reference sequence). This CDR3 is CASWIGALRAQHF. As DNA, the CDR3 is TGTGCCTCCTGGATCGGGGCCCTTCGAGCCCAGCATTTT.

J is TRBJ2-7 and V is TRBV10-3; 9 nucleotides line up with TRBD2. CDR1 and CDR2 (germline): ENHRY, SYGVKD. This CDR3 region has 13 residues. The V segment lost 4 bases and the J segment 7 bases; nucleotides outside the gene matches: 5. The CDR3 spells CAISVAGGLEQYV. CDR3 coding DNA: TGTGCCATCAGTGTGGCGGGGGGGCTTGAGCAGTACGTC.

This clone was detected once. CDR3 DNA: TGCGCCAGCAGCTTCGCCCGGGGAGACACCTTTCTCCTATCTAACTATGGCTACACCTTC. It translates to CASSFARGDTFLLSNYGYTF. This sequence joins TRBV5-1 and TRBJ1-2, with unresolved D. This CDR3 contains 20 residues. From germline, CDR1 is SGHRS and CDR2 YFSETQ. Trimming removed 2 bases from V and 0 bases from J, with 26 bases in between.

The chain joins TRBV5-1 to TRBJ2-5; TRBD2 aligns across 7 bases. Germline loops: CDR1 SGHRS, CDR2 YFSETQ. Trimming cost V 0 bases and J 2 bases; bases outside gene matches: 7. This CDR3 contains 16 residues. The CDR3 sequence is CASSLAPSGGQETQYF. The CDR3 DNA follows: TGCGCCAGCAGCTTGGCTCCTAGCGGCGGGCAAGAGACCCAGTACTTC.

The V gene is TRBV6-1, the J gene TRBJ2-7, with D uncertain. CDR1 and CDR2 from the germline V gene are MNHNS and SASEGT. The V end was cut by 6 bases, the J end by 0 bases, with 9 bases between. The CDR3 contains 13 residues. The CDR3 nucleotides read TGTGCCAGCAGGCCCTCAGTCTCCTACGAGCAGTACGTC. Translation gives CASRPSVSYEQYV.

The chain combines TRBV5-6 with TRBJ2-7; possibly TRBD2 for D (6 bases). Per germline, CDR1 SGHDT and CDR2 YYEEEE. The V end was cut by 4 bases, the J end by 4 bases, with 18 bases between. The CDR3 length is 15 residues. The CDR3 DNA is TGTGCCAGCAGCCCAATGGGGCGGGGCGATTACGAGCAGTACGTC. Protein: CASSPMGRGDYEQYV.

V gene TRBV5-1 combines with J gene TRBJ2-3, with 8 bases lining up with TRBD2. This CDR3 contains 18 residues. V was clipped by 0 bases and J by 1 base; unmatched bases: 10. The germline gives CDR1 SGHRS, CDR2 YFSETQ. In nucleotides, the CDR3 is TGCGCCAGCAGCTTGGGGTTGGTTAGCGGGGCGGGCACAGATACGCAGTATTTT. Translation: CASSLGLVSGAGTDTQYF.

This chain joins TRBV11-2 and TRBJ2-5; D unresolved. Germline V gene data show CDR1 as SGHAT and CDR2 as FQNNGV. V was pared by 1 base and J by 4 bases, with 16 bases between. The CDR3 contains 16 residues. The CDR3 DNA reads TGTGCCAGCAGCTTAGGTATGGGGTACGTCGGAGAGACCCAGTACTTC. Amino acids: CASSLGMGYVGETQYF.

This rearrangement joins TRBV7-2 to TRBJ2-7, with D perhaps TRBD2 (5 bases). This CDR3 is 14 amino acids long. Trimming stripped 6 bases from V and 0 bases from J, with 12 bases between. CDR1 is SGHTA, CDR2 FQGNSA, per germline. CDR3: CASSVAGASYEQYF. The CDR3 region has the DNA TGTGCCAGCAGTGTGGCGGGCGCCTCCTACGAGCAGTACTTC. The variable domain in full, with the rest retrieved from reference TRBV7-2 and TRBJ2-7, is GAGVSQSPSNKVTEKGKDVELRCDPISGHTALYWYRQSLGQGLEFLIYFQGNSAPDKSGLPSDRFSAERTGGSVSTLTIQRTQQEDSAVYLCASSVAGASYEQYFGPGTRLTVT.

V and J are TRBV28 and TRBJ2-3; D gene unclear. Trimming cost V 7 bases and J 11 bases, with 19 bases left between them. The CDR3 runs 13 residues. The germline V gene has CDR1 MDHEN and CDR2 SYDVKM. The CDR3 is CASTPPGLARQYF. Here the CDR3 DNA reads TGTGCCAGCACTCCCCCCGGCCTCGCGAGGCAGTATTTT.

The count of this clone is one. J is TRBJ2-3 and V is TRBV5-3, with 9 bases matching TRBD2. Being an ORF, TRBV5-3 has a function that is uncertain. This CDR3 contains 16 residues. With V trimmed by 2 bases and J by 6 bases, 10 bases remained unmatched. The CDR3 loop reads CARSFTGTSMSDTQYF. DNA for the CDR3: TGTGCCAGAAGCTTTACCGGGACTAGCATGTCTGATACGCAGTATTTT.

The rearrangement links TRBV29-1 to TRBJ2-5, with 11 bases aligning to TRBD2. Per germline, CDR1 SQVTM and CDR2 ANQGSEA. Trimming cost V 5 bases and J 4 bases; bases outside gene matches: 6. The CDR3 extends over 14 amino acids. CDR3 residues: CSVSGLAGGETQYF. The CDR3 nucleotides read TGCAGCGTTTCGGGCCTAGCGGGGGGAGAGACCCAGTACTTC.

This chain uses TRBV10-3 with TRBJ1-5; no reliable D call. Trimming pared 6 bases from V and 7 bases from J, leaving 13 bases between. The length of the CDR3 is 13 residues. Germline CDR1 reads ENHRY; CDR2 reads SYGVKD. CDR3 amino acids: CAISPGGGQPQHF. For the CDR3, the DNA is TGTGCCATCAGCCCAGGTGGAGGACAGCCCCAGCATTTT.

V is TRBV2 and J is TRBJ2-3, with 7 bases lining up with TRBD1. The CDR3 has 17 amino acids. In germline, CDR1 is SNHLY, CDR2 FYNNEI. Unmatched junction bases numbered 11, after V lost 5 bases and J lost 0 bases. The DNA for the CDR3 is TGTGCCAGCAGTTCCGGGTTGGGACAGCTTAGCACAGATACGCAGTATTTT. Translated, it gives CASSSGLGQLSTDTQYF.

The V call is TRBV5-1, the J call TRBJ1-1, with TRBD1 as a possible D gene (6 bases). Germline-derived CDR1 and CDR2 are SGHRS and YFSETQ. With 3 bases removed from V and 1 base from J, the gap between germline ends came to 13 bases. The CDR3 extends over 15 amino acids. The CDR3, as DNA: TGCGCCAGCAGCTCGGGACACCGGGGGAACACTGAAGCTTTCTTT. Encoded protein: CASSSGHRGNTEAFF.

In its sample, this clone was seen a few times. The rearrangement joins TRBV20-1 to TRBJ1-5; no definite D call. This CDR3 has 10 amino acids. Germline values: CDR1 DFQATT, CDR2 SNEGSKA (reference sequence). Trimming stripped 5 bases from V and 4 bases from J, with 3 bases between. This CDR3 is CSAGNQPQHF. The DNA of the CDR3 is TGCAGTGCTGGGAATCAGCCCCAGCATTTT.